This T cell receptor (beta chain) emerged from a study of blood T cells in healthy people across ages. For the second PCR, which ran for 7 to 11 cycles, a sample-barcoded 5' primer and a J-beta primer mix were used. MiXCR, run by TCRdb on the 5' RACE reads, gives a single entry per CDR3 protein. This table has 1,500,000 or so distinct CDR3 sequences, roughly 60% appearing once. CDR1 and CDR2 (germline): SGHRS, YFSETQ. CDR3 length equals 15 residues. J gave up 5 bases and V 5 bases, and 10 bases lay outside the gene matches. This clonotype has a single count. Its target is not known. Donors ranged from about 6 to 90 years old and were healthy Caucasians in Russia. Study outcomes and limitations: Percentage of naive T cells showed a strong correlation with TCR beta diversity.

The sequence was collected from a man younger than 35 in good health. V usage is TRBV5-1 and J usage is TRBJ2-5, with 9 bases identical to TRBD1. Material for sequencing was blood. This CDR3 is CASRLIDRGRETQYF. CDR3 bases: TGCGCCAGCAGATTGATCGACAGGGGGAGGGAGACCCAGTACTTC.